This TCR beta chain was identified during a study of OX40 agonist ivuxolimab in advanced cancers. The study in broad terms: Ivuxolimab was an agonistic, fully human IgG2 monoclonal antibody directed against OX40 (CD134), a costimulatory receptor. The paper reports the monotherapy dose-escalation portion (N = 52 patients) of the phase I ivuxolimab trial. The purpose of peripheral TCRbeta sequencing was to test whether ivuxolimab changed TCR sequence diversity and led to clonal T-cell expansion. Patients were allowed to have had prior anti-PD-1, anti-PD-L1 or anti-CTLA-4 therapy, and roughly two fifths of the dose-escalation patients had been treated with checkpoint inhibitors. A male proportion of 75% to 85% and a mean age of 60 years, ranging from roughly 23 to 80, were recorded for the dose-escalation cohort. Intravenous ivuxolimab was administered to patients every 2 weeks at six dose levels: 0.01, 0.1, 0.3, 1.5, 3 and 10 mg/kg. Among the approximately 54 dose-escalation patients, approximately 20 had hepatocellular carcinoma, roughly 15 melanoma, 9 renal cell carcinoma and 9 head and neck cancer. Partial responses occurred in three dose-escalation patients: two with cutaneous melanoma and one with hepatocellular carcinoma.

This clone appeared a single time. Its specific antigen is unknown. Per-base quality was not reported, and no clone a single base away is much larger than it. V and J lose 1 base and 1 base, and a span of 9 bases separates them. The CDR3 holds 15 amino acids from the cysteine to the phenylalanine. This entry keeps only the CDR3 DNA: 45 bases, framed from base 1. CDR1 is given as MGHRA and CDR2 as YSYEKL, both from the germline V gene. Genomic DNA was isolated from the sorted cells so that the TCRbeta CDR3 region could be sequenced. The immunoSEQ Assay was used to sequence the TCRbeta CDR3 regions. TCRdb obtained this table from immuneACCESS and retained in-frame rearrangements with V and J assigned. These tables miss some clones; where compared with another copy, unresolved V genes account for less than half of the shortfall, and the remainder is unexplained. This sample comprises tens of thousands of clones, around 83% of them detected only once. The ten largest account for about 2% of the sample.

Patients with a history of autoimmune disease or receiving systemic immunosuppression were excluded from the trial. Peripheral blood for TCR sequencing was drawn from every dose cohort at baseline, at cycle 4 day 1 and at cycle 7 day 1. Samples came from an open-label, multicenter, first-in-human phase I dose-escalation trial of ivuxolimab. Adults with locally advanced or metastatic head and neck squamous cell, hepatocellular, melanoma or renal cell carcinoma were enrolled in the trial. Before TCR sequencing, CD4+ T cells and CD8+ T cells were sorted from peripheral blood as separate populations. What the authors observed across the whole study: Partial responders in the 0.1-3.0 mg/kg groups had among the lowest normalized peripheral clonal expansion, especially among CD8+ T cells. Low levels of normalized T-cell clonal expansion were also seen in some patients who did not respond. The antigen specificity of the clonally expanded peripheral T cells was not determined. After ivuxolimab, CD8+ T cells had more expanded clones than CD4+ T cells on average. At doses of 0.1 to 3.0 mg/kg, clonal expansion of both CD4+ and CD8+ blood T cells was observed from baseline to week 6.

This chain joins TRBV4-1 to TRBJ2-3; the D gene may be TRBD1 or TRBD2, since each aligns over 5 bases. The TCR comes from an adult with an advanced solid tumor such as melanoma, head and neck, liver or kidney cancer. Sample: CD4+ or CD8+ T cells sorted from blood, taken in a trial of the OX40 agonist ivuxolimab. The CDR3: CASSQVGTGTDTQYF. The DNA sequence is as follows: TGCGCCAGCAGCCAAGTAGGGACGGGCACAGATACGCAGTATTTT.